This TCR beta chain was documented in a study of CD8 T cells in ankylosing spondylitis. Study-wide results and caveats: A TCR beta motif of eight highly homologous variants appeared characteristic of ankylosing spondylitis blood. Prior literature has documented some motif variants in synovial fluid and blood from reactive arthritis. Enrichment of disease-linked clones was reportedly significant in matched ankylosing spondylitis synovial fluid.

This CDR3 has 13 residues. Trimming removed 6 bases from V and 5 bases from J; junction bases left unmatched: 4. CDR1 MNHNY and CDR2 SVGAGI come from the germline V gene (reference sequence). Using quantitative 5'-RACE with molecular barcodes, the authors made TCR beta libraries. TCRdb redid the calling of the 5' RACE reads with MiXCR, one entry per CDR3 protein. The sample holds some 130,000 distinct CDR3 sequences, about 8% seen once. A word on this clonotype: Its antigen is unknown.

The genes are TRBV6-6 and TRBJ2-5, with TRBD1 matching 9 bases. Sequencing was performed on synovial fluid, either unsorted or a sorted T cell fraction (not recorded which). This clonotype originated in a male donor with ankylosing spondylitis. CDR3: CASRGTGRETQYF. CDR3 nucleotide sequence: TGTGCCAGCAGAGGGACAGGGCGGGAGACCCAGTACTTC.